This TCR beta chain was found in a study of blood T cell repertoires in COVID-19. Study as a whole: T cells, B-cell-depleted T cells, or PBMCs provided the cDNA or gDNA that served as material.

The CDR3 is 16 residues long. V lost 4 bases, J lost 6 bases, and 7 bases stayed unmatched. In germline, CDR1 is LNHDA, CDR2 SQIVND (reference sequence). No more than 2 weeks before study entry, exposed participants had met a case of COVID-19. Only in-frame clones appear in the TCRdb table, and some are missing; sequencing was by immunoSEQ multiplex PCR. In the table there are roughly 240,000 clones, around 89% of which are singletons. Sequenced material: PBMCs or T cells enriched from blood (not recorded which). The clonotype was recovered from a man aged 45-65 years who had been exposed to COVID-19. The chain uses TRBV19 and TRBJ2-3; the match to TRBD2 covers 13 bases. CDR3 loop: CASSTMGLAGPDTQYF. CDR3 DNA: TGTGCCAGTAGTACTATGGGACTAGCGGGACCCGATACGCAGTATTTT.